This T cell receptor (beta chain) originates from a study of blood T cell repertoires in COVID-19. Overall study context: The samples span acute and convalescent COVID-19 from the United States, Italy and Spain.

Using immunoSEQ multiplex PCR, the repertoire was profiled, and TCRdb retains in-frame clones only, with some absent. Found here are tens of thousands of clones, about nine tenths of them singletons; the top ten hold roughly 2%. CDR1 is SEHNR, CDR2 FQNEAQ, per germline (reference sequence). The CDR3 loop spans 15 amino acids. Trimming took off 6 bases at V and 0 bases at J, with 12 bases between the two ends. The chain employs TRBV7-9 and TRBJ1-3; D is perhaps TRBD1 (5 bases). The sequence derives from a woman in her fifties or sixties in a cohort sampled during active COVID-19. The sample consisted of peripheral blood. CDR3 in DNA: TGTGCCAGCAGTCTGGACACTTACTCTGGAAACACCATATATTTT. It yields the protein CASSLDTYSGNTIYF.